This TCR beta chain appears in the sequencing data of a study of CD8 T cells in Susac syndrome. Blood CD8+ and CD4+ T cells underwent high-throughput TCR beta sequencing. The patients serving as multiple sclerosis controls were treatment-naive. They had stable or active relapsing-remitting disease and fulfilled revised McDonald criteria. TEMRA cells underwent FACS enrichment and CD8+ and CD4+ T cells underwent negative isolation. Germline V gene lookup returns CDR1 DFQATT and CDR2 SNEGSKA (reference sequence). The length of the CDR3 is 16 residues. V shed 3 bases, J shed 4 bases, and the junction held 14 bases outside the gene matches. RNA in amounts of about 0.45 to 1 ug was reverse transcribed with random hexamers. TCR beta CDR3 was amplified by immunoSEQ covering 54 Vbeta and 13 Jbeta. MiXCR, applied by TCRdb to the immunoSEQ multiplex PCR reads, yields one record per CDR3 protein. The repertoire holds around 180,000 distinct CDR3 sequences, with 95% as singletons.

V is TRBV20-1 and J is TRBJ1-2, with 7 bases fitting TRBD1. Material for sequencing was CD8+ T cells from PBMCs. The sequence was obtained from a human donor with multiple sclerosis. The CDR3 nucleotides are TGCAGTGCTAGGTCACTTAGGCAGGGGGTTTTCTATGGCTACACCTTC. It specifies CSARSLRQGVFYGYTF.